This T cell receptor beta chain emerged from a study of blood T cell repertoires in COVID-19. Study-wide background: COVID-19 samples collected from the United States, Italy and Spain covered acute and convalescent phases. The analysed material was cDNA or gDNA that came from T cells, B-cell-depleted T cells, or PBMCs.

Per the original data handling: How many nucleated cells were present was estimated from reference gene primer amplification. Method: immunoSEQ multiplex PCR; TCRdb's copy keeps in-frame clones and lacks some. That table is the source of V, J and clone size, and D and trimming were worked out from the DNA. The sample includes 150,000 to 200,000 clones, around 82% of them seen just once. V gave up 5 bases and J gave up 5 bases; unmatched junction bases: 6. The CDR3 consists of 13 residues. Germline CDR1 and CDR2: SNHLY and FYNNEI. Source material: peripheral blood. The TCR comes from a woman in her forties with COVID-19, enrolled during active disease. The V and J genes are TRBV2 and TRBJ2-7; TRBD1 matches 7 bases. CDR3 loop: CASSKDRIDEQYF. The CDR3 DNA is TGTGCCAGCAGTAAGGACAGGATCGACGAGCAGTACTTC.